Listed below are T cell receptor beta chains from one sample, sequenced in a study of T cell repertoires in cytomegalovirus infection. For these TCRs, the target antigens are not known. TCRdb reprocessed the reads via MiXCR and lists one record per CDR3 protein. The sample carries about 770,000 distinct CDR3 sequences, 25% to 30% recorded once. The starting material was cultured CD8+ T cells from PBMCs, obtained from culture after CMV antigen stimulation. The receptors come from a human donor in good health (CMV status not recorded). Some clones in this sample may be carry-over from other donors' samples. CDR3s include the opening cysteine and the closing phenylalanine or tryptophan. D genes are given only for firm matches. Only part of the rows carry a size: once, few, many, or a class if the clone is expanded.

size	D	J	V	DNA	CDR3
many	-	TRBJ1-6	TRBV7-2	TGTGCCAGCAGCTTAACAAGCTCCTATAATTCACCCCTCCACTTT	CASSLTSSYNSPLHF
-	TRBD2	TRBJ2-3	TRBV5-1	TGCGCCAGCGGGACTAGCGGGGAGTTTTCAGATACGCAGTATTTT	CASGTSGEFSDTQYF
few	-	TRBJ2-2	TRBV27	TGTGCCAGCACGAGGGGCTCCGGGGAGCTGTTTTTT	CASTRGSGELFF
few	-	TRBJ2-6	TRBV27	TGTGCCAGCAGCCTCGCAGACCCCGCAGGGGACTTACTCGGGGCCAACGTCCTGACTTTC	CASSLADPAGDLLGANVLTF
-	TRBD1	TRBJ2-7	TRBV6-6	TGTGCCAGCAGTACTTGGACAGGGAGCTACGAGCAGTACTTC	CASSTWTGSYEQYF
-	TRBD2	TRBJ2-1	TRBV12-3/TRBV12-4	TGTGCCACCCGGGGGGACTTAGACTATGAGCAGTTCTTC	CATRGDLDYEQFF
-	TRBD1	TRBJ1-2	TRBV19	TGTGCCAGTAGTTCCGGGACAGTGGAGGATGGCTACACCTTC	CASSSGTVEDGYTF
few	TRBD1	TRBJ1-4	TRBV7-6	TGTGCCAGCAGCCGACAGGGTTTTGGGTTGTATGAAAAACTGTTTTTT	CASSRQGFGLYEKLFF
few	TRBD2	TRBJ2-7	TRBV19	TGTGCCAGTAGTATGGTCCGGGCGGGAGAAGGAGAGCAGTACTTC	CASSMVRAGEGEQYF
-	-	TRBJ2-1	TRBV2	TGTGCCACCCTAGGGGGGACAACGGCCTACAATGAGCAGTTCTTC	CATLGGTTAYNEQFF
-	-	TRBJ2-2	TRBV6-2/TRBV6-3	TGTGCCAGCAGTTACTCGGTCCTAGCAAGTAACACCGGGGAGCTGTTTTTT	CASSYSVLASNTGELFF
-	-	TRBJ1-5	TRBV7-2	TGTGCCAGCAGCCTACTCGGGGGGCGGCCCCAGCATTTT	CASSLLGGRPQHF